Included here is one TCR beta chain sequence, with context. These data are taken from a study of blood T cell repertoires in COVID-19. Turning to the study itself: Donors in the United States, Italy and Spain gave samples during acute or convalescent COVID-19. PBMCs, B-cell-depleted T cells, or T cells provided the cDNA or gDNA that made up the material.

How the authors handled the data: It was from reference gene primer amplification that nucleated cell counts were estimated. The method was immunoSEQ multiplex PCR; TCRdb's version includes in-frame clones alone and lacks a portion of them. V, J and clone size are taken as reported in that table, and D and trimming were inferred from the DNA itself. The sample includes around 99,000 clones, around 90% seen only once; the top ten take 4.5% to 6%. Germline-derived CDR1 and CDR2 are SGHNT and YENEEA. V was pared by 5 bases and J by 2 bases, with 7 bases of the junction left unmatched. This CDR3 spans 15 amino acids.

The receptor was isolated from a middle-aged man with active or convalescent COVID-19. This chain connects TRBV11-3 to TRBJ2-7; TRBD1 agrees at 9 bases. Sequencing was carried out using peripheral blood. Here the CDR3 reads CASSPGTGITYEQYF. The CDR3 DNA reads as TGTGCCAGCAGCCCCGGGACAGGGATAACCTACGAGCAGTACTTC.